One and the same sample provided the 16 T cell receptor beta chains below, sequenced in a study of OX40 agonist ivuxolimab in advanced cancers. Clones were read by immunoSEQ multiplex PCR, and TCRdb kept only the in-frame ones, dropping some. The top ten hold roughly 54% of the sample, which has roughly 53,000 clones, around nine tenths seen once. The source material was CD4+ or CD8+ T cells sorted from blood, sampled in a trial of the OX40 agonist ivuxolimab. The receptors shown here come from an adult with an advanced solid tumor such as melanoma, head and neck, liver or kidney cancer.

The chain uses TRBV13 and TRBJ2-7, with D possibly matching TRBD1 (7 bases). The CDR3 loop spans 14 amino acids. The ends were cut back, 5 bases at V and 4 bases at J, with 15 bases in the middle. From germline, CDR1 is PRHDT and CDR2 FYEKMQ (reference sequence). The CDR3 protein is CASSTIRGRYEQYF. The CDR3 nucleotides are TGTGCCAGCAGCACCATCAGGGGGAGGTACGAGCAGTACTTC.

The V and J genes are TRBV11-2 and TRBJ2-7; TRBD2 is a possible D gene (7 bases). CDR1 and CDR2 from the germline V gene are SGHAT and FQNNGV. V gave up 5 bases and J gave up 2 bases, with 10 bases separating them. The CDR3 totals 13 residues. In DNA form, the CDR3 reads TGTGCCAGCAGCACGGGGGGCCCCTACGAGCAGTACTTC. Protein: CASSTGGPYEQYF.

The chain carries TRBV27 and TRBJ1-6, with 9 positions matching TRBD1. With V trimmed by 2 bases and J by 8 bases, 7 bases remained unmatched. Germline CDR1 reads MNHEY; CDR2 reads SMNVEV (reference sequence). This CDR3 region has 16 residues. DNA of the CDR3: TGTGCCAGCAGTTTAGATGGGACAGGGTGGGATTCACCCCTCCACTTT. Its translation is CASSLDGTGWDSPLHF.

Only one count was recorded for this clone. This chain joins TRBV18 and TRBJ2-7; no clear D gene. CDR3 length: 15 residues. Per germline, CDR1 KGHSH and CDR2 LQKENI. Trimming removed 0 bases from V and 0 bases from J, with 9 bases in between. For the CDR3, the DNA is TGTGCCAGCTCACCACCTACCGGAAGCTCCTACGAGCAGTACTTC. Translating it yields CASSPPTGSSYEQYF. Filled out from reference TRBV18 and TRBJ2-7, the complete variable domain reads NAGVMQNPRHLVRRRGQEARLRCSPMKGHSHVYWYRQLPEEGLKFMVYLQKENIIDESGMPKERFSAEFPKEGPSILRIQQVVRGDSAAYFCASSPPTGSSYEQYFGPGTRLTVT.

The chain employs TRBV4-3 and TRBJ2-7; TRBD1 matches at 9 bases. CDR1 LGHNA and CDR2 YSLEER come from the germline V gene. V lost 1 base and J lost 2; bases outside the gene matches: 3. The CDR3 length is 15 residues. The CDR3 DNA is TGCGCCAGCAGCCAAGGGACAGGGGTCACCTACGAGCAGTACTTC. This encodes CASSQGTGVTYEQYF.

J is TRBJ2-1 and V is TRBV4-1; possible D gene TRBD2, 5 bases. The germline V and J ends were trimmed by 4 bases and 6 bases, with 19 bases remaining between them. The CDR3 has 16 amino acids. CDR1 is MGHRA and CDR2 is YSYEKL in the germline V gene. The CDR3 sequence: CASSLTRGTAGNEQFF. CDR3 coding DNA: TGCGCCAGCAGCCTTACCCGGGGTACGGCGGGCAATGAGCAGTTCTTC.

The chain uses TRBV11-3 and TRBJ2-7; TRBD1 matches 7 bases. The CDR3 totals 17 residues. V shed 3 bases and J 4 bases; nucleotides not matched to a gene: 15. Germline CDR1 and CDR2: SGHNT and YENEEA. Written as DNA, the CDR3 is TGTGCCAGCAGCTTGTACGGCGCAGGGACAGACCATTACGAGCAGTACTTC. This sequence encodes CASSLYGAGTDHYEQYF.

This clone was picked up one time. The V call is TRBV25-1, the J call TRBJ2-3; D uncertain. The CDR3 covers 12 residues. V was shortened by 6 bases and J by 0 bases, with 4 bases between the two germline ends. In germline, CDR1 is MGHDK, CDR2 SYGVNS. CDR3 nucleotide sequence: TGTGCCAGCAGCCCCAGCACAGATACGCAGTATTTT. Protein product: CASSPSTDTQYF.

The chain is built from TRBV5-1 and TRBJ1-4; D call uncertain. Germline V lookup: CDR1 SGHRS, CDR2 YFSETQ. The CDR3 loop spans 15 amino acids. Deletions cut 2 bases from V and 4 bases from J, with 12 bases between. CDR3 sequence (DNA): TGCGCCAGCAGCTTAAGTTCGGGCGATAATGAAAAACTGTTTTTT. Protein sequence: CASSLSSGDNEKLFF.

The chain uses TRBV18 and TRBJ2-3; D unclear. CDR3 length: 12 amino acids. The ends were cut back, 3 bases at V and 2 bases at J, with 3 bases in the middle. CDR1 and CDR2 (germline): KGHSH, LQKENI. CDR3: CASSPYTDTQYF. Written as DNA, the CDR3 is TGTGCCAGCTCACCTTACACAGATACGCAGTATTTT.

This clone was detected once. This chain uses TRBV20-1 with TRBJ1-1; TRBD1 might be the D (5 bases). This CDR3 has 8 amino acids. From germline, CDR1 is DFQATT and CDR2 SNEGSKA (reference sequence). V was trimmed by 5 bases and J by 10 bases, leaving 5 bases between them. The CDR3 is CSAGTAFF. The CDR3, as DNA: TGCAGTGCTGGGACAGCTTTCTTT.

The chain couples TRBV28 to TRBJ1-1; TRBD1 is a possible D gene (5 bases). This CDR3 is built from 11 residues. Trimming cost V 8 bases and J 7 bases, with 11 bases left between them. CDR1 and CDR2 from the germline V gene are MDHEN and SYDVKM. As DNA, the CDR3 is TGTGCCAGCTATACAGGCAATGAAGCTTTCTTT. Its protein product is CASYTGNEAFF. The full variable domain, rest sourced from reference TRBV28 and TRBJ1-1, is DVKVTQSSRYLVKRTGEKVFLECVQDMDHENMFWYRQDPGLGLRLIYFSYDVKMKEKGDIPEGYSVSREKKERFSLILESASTNQTSMYLCASYTGNEAFFGQGTRLTVV.

The rearrangement joins TRBV6-1 to TRBJ1-5; D is unresolved. V was pared by 6 bases and J by 6 bases, with 12 bases between. This CDR3 region has 13 residues. Germline CDR1 MNHNS, CDR2 SASEGT. The CDR3 coding sequence is TGTGCCAGCAGCCTGGGAATAACTCAGCCCCAGCATTTT. Its protein is CASSLGITQPQHF.

J is TRBJ1-2 and V is TRBV6-1; D not certain. Germline assignment: CDR1 MNHNS and CDR2 SASEGT. V was cut by 0 bases and J by 5 bases, with 19 bases left in between. CDR3 length: 17 residues. Written as DNA, the CDR3 is TGTGCCAGCAGTGAAGCTTCGGTCTACGGGGTAAGATATGGCTACACCTTC. Encoded protein: CASSEASVYGVRYGYTF.

This chain joins TRBV6-6 and TRBJ2-7; the D is unclear. CDR1 and CDR2 from the germline V gene are MNHNY and SVGAGI (reference sequence). The CDR3 has 13 residues. Trimming shortened V by 6 bases and J by 0 bases, and 9 bases separated the two germline ends. The CDR3 coding sequence is TGTGCCAGCAGCCAATGGCGCTCCTACGAGCAGTACTTC. This gives the protein CASSQWRSYEQYF.

The J gene is TRBJ2-5, the V gene TRBV4-2, with D possibly matching TRBD1 (5 bases). The CDR3 is made up of 16 amino acids. Germline CDR1 reads LGHNA; CDR2 reads YNFKEQ. V lost 0 bases, J lost 5 bases, and 16 bases lay in between. This chain's CDR3 is CASSQEKGSGSETQYF. In nucleotides, the CDR3 is TGTGCCAGCAGCCAAGAAAAGGGGTCGGGCAGCGAGACCCAGTACTTC.